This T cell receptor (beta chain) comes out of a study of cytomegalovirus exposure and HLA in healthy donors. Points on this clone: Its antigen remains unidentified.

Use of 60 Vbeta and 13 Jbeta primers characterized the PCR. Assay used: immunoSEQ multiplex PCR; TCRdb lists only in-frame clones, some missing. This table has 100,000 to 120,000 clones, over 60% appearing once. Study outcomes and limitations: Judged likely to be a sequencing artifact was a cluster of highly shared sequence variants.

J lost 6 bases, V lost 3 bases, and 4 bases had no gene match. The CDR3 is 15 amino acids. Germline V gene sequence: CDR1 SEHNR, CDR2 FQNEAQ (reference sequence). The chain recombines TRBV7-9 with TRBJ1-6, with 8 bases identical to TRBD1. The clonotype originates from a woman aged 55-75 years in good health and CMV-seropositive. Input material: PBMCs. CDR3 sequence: CASSFGQGFNSPLHF. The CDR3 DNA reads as TGTGCCAGCAGCTTCGGACAGGGTTTTAATTCACCCCTCCACTTT. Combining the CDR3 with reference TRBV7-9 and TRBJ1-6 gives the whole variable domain DTGVSQNPRHKITKRGQNVTFRCDPISEHNRLYWYRQTLGQGPEFLTYFQNEAQLEKSRLLSDRFSAERPKGSFSTLEIQRTEQGDSAMYLCASSFGQGFNSPLHFGNGTRLTVT.